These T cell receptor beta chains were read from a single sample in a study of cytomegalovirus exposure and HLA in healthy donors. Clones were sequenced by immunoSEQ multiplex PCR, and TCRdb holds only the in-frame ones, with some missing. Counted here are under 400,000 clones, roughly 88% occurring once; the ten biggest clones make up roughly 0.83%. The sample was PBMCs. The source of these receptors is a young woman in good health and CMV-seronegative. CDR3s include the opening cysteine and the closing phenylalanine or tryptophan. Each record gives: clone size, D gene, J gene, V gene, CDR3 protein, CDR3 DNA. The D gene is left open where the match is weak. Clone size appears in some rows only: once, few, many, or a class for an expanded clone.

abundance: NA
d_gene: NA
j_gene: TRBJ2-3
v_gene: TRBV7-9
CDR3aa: CASSPAGGTDTQYF
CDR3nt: TGTGCCAGCAGCCCAGCCGGGGGCACAGATACGCAGTATTTT

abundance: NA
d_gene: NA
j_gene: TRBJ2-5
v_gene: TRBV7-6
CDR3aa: CASSSTTGSGGFQETQYF
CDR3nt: TGTGCCAGCAGCTCCACAACGGGTAGCGGAGGATTCCAAGAGACCCAGTACTTC

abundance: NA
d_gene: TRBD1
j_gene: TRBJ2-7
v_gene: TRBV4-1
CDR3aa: CASSRIPDRSIYEQYF
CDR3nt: TGCGCCAGCAGCCGAATCCCGGACAGGTCAATCTACGAGCAGTACTTC

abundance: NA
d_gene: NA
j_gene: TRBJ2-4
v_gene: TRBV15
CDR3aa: CATSRGASLAKNIQYF
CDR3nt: TGTGCCACCAGCAGAGGCGCTAGTCTAGCCAAAAACATTCAGTACTTC

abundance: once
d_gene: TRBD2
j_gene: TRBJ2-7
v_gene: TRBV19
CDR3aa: CASSIRVAGPRLEQYF
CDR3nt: TGTGCCAGTAGTATTAGGGTAGCGGGACCCCGGTTGGAGCAGTACTTC

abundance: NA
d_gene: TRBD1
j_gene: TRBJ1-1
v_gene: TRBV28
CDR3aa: CASALRAWDRGQWGTEAFF
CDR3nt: TGTGCCAGCGCTCTTCGGGCCTGGGACAGGGGCCAATGGGGCACTGAAGCTTTCTTT

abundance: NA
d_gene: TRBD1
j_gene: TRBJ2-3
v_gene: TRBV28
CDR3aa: CASSLGTGGSDTQYF
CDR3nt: TGTGCCAGCAGTCTCGGGACAGGGGGCTCAGATACGCAGTATTTT

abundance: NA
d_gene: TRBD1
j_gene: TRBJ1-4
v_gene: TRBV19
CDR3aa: CASHRGQGIKKLFF
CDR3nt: TGTGCCAGTCATCGGGGACAGGGGATAAAAAAACTGTTTTTT

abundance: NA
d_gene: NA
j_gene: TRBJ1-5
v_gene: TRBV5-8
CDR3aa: CASSFARRGPQHF
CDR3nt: TGTGCCAGCAGCTTTGCCCGGCGAGGGCCCCAGCATTTT

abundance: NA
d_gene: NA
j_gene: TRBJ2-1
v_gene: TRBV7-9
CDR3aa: CASSLKGSGISSYNEQFF
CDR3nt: TGTGCCAGCAGCTTAAAAGGTAGCGGAATTTCCTCCTACAATGAGCAGTTCTTC

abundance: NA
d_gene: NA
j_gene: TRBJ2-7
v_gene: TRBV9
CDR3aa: CASSVGGSNYEQYF
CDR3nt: TGTGCCAGCAGCGTAGGCGGCAGCAACTACGAGCAGTACTTC

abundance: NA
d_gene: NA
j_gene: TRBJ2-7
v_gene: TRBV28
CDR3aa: CASSSPAGPSSYEQYF
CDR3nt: TGTGCCAGCAGCTCTCCCGCGGGCCCAAGCTCCTACGAGCAGTACTTC

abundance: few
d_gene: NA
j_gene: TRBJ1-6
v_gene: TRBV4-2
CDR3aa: CASSQDLERSPLHF
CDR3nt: TGTGCCAGCAGCCAAGATTTGGAGCGTTCACCCCTCCACTTT

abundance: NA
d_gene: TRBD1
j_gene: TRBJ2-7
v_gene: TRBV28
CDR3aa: CASSLGQVEQYF
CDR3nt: TGTGCCAGCAGTTTAGGACAGGTCGAGCAGTACTTC

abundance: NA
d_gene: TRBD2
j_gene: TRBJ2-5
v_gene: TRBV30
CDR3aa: CACLPSELAEETQYF
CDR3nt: TGTGCCTGTCTCCCGAGCGAACTAGCGGAAGAGACCCAGTACTTC

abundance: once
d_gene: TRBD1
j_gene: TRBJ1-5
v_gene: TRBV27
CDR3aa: CASSSGAPQGESNQPQHF
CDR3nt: TGTGCCAGCAGTTCCGGGGCTCCACAGGGGGAGAGCAATCAGCCCCAGCATTTT

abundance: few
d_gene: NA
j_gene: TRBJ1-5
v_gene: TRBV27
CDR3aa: CASSGGYSNQPQHF
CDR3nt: TGTGCCAGTTCGGGGGGTTATAGCAATCAGCCCCAGCATTTT

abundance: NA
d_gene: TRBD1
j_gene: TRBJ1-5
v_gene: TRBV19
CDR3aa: CASSTGQGDLPQHF
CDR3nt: TGTGCCAGTAGTACCGGACAGGGAGATCTTCCCCAGCATTTT

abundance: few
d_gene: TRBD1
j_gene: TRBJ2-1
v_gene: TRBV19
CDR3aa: CASSRQGGYNEQFF
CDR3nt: TGTGCCAGTAGTAGACAGGGGGGCTACAATGAGCAGTTCTTC

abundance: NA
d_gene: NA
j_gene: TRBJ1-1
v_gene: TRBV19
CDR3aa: CASIKSPNVEAFF
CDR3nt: TGTGCCAGTATCAAGTCCCCTAACGTGGAAGCTTTCTTT

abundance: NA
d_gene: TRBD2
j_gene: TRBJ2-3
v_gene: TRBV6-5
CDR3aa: CASRWGTTRTDTQYF
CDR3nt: TGTGCCAGCAGATGGGGGACTACCCGCACAGATACGCAGTATTTT

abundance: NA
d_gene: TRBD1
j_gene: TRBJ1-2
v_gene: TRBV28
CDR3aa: CASSSSTLQTGVTRGYTF
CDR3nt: TGTGCCAGCAGTTCCTCAACTCTCCAAACAGGGGTCACAAGAGGCTACACCTTC

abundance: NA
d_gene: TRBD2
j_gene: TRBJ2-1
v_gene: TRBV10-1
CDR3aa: CASSGLAGSYNEQFF
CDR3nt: TGCGCCAGCAGTGGACTAGCGGGCTCCTACAATGAGCAGTTCTTC

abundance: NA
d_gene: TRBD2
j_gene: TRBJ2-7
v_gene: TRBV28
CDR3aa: CASSHFFSTRTSGYEQYF
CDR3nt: TGTGCCAGCAGCCACTTTTTTTCAACCCGGACTAGCGGATACGAGCAGTACTTC

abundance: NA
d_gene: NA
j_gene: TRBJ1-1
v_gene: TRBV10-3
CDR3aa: CAISDIVNTEAFF
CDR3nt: TGTGCCATCAGTGACATAGTGAACACTGAAGCTTTCTTT